Many counts were recorded for the clone carrying this TCR beta chain. Its antigen is undetermined. Trimming took 6 bases from V and 7 from J; bases not matched to a gene: 6. Germline values: CDR1 MDHEN, CDR2 SYDVKM. The CDR3 covers 13 residues. Blood dates from first hyperthyroidism diagnosis, before any ophthalmopathy symptoms. The sample belongs to a study of T cells in Graves' hyperthyroidism and ophthalmopathy. Regarding the study as a whole: The model identified upcoming ophthalmopathy a median approximately seven months ahead of onset. From stable hyperthyroidism, ophthalmopathy was set apart by a 13 V-J model.

Amplified regions were TCR beta CDR3 sequences from RNA transcripts. A set of HTBI primers served as the primers for a first-round RT-PCR of the TCR CDR3. TCRdb fed the multiplex PCR reads into MiXCR, producing one record per CDR3 protein. The table has some 600,000 distinct CDR3 sequences, approximately 13% seen once. The source of this sequence is a woman aged 25 to 39 with Graves' hyperthyroidism that later progressed to Graves' ophthalmopathy. Specimen: blood. The chain uses TRBV28 and TRBJ2-7, with 10 nucleotides matching TRBD1. The CDR3 DNA reads as TGTGCCAGCAGGACAGGGGGCGCCTGGGAGCAGTACTTC. It specifies CASRTGGAWEQYF.